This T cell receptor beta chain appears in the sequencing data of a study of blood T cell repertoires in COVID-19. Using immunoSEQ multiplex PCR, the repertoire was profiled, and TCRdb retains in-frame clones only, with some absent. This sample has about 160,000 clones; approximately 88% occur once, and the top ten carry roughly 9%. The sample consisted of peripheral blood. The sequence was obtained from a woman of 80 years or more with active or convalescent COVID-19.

In DNA, the CDR3 is TGTGCCAGCAGCCAAGTACTAGCGGGGAACGGGGAGCTGTTTTTT. It is translated as CASSQVLAGNGELFF. The chain links TRBV3-1 (or the pseudogene TRBV3-2) to TRBJ2-2; 10 bases are a match to TRBD2. Per germline, CDR1 LGHDT and CDR2 YNNKEL (reference sequence). The V gene end was trimmed by 1 base and the J gene end by 7 bases; junction bases not matched to a gene: 3. The CDR3 is 15 residues long.